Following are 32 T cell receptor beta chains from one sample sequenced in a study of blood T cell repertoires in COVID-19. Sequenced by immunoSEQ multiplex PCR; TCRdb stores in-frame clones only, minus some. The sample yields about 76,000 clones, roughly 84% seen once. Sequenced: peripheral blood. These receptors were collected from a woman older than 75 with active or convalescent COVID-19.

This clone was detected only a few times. CDR3 bases: TGCAGCGTGAGGACAGGGGGCGTGAAGCAGCCCCAGCATTTT. This translates into CSVRTGGVKQPQHF. V is TRBV29-1 and J is TRBJ1-5, with TRBD1 matching over 11 bases. Per the germline V gene, CDR1 is SQVTM and CDR2 is ANQGSEA. The V and J ends lost 6 bases and 7 bases, in that order; junction bases with no gene match: 8. The CDR3 totals 14 residues.

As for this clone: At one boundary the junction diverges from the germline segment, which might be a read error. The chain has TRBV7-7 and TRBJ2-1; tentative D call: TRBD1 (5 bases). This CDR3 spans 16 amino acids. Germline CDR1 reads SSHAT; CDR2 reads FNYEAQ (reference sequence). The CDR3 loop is CASSLAGHGSFNEQFF. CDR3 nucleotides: TGTGCCAGCAGCTTAGCTGGACACGGTTCCTTCAATGAGCAGTTCTTC.

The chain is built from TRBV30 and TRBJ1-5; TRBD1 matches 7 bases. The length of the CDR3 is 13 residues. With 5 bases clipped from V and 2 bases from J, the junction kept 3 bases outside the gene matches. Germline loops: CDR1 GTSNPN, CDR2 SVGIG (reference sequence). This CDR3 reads CAWAGTGNQPQHF. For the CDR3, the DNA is TGTGCCTGGGCCGGGACAGGCAATCAGCCCCAGCATTTT.

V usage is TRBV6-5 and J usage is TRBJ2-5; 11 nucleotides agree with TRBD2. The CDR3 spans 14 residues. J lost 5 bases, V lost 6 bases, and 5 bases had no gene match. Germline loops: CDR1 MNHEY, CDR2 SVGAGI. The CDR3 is CASRTSGIRETQYF. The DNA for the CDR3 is TGTGCCAGCAGGACTAGCGGGATTAGGGAGACCCAGTACTTC.

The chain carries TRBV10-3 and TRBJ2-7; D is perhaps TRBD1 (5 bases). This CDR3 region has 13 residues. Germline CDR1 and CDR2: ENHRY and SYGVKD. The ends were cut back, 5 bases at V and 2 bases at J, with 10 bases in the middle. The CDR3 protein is CAISQDSPYEQYF. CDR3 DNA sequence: TGTGCCATCAGTCAAGACAGTCCCTACGAGCAGTACTTC.

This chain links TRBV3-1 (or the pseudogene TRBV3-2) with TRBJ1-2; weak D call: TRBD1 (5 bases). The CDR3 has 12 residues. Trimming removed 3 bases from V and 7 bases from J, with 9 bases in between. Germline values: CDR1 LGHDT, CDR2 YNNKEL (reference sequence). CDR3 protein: CASSQTEVGYTF. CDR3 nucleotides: TGTGCCAGCAGCCAGACAGAGGTTGGCTACACCTTC.

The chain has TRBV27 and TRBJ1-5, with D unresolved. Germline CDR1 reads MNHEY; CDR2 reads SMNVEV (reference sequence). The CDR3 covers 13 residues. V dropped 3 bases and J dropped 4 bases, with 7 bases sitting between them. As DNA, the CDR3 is TGTGCCAGCAGTTTTAACGGGAATCAGCCCCAGCATTTT. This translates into CASSFNGNQPQHF.

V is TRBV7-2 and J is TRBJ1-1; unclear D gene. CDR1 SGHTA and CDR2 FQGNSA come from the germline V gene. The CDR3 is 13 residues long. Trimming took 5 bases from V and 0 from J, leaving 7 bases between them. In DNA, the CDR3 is TGTGCCAGCAGCCCGACTTTGAACACTGAAGCTTTCTTT. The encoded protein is CASSPTLNTEAFF.

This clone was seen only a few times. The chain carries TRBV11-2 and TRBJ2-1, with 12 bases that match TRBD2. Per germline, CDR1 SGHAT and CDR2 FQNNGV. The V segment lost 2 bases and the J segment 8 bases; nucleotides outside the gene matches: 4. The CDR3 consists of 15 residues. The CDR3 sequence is CASSLLAGGPDEQFF. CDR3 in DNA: TGTGCCAGCAGCTTACTAGCGGGGGGGCCGGATGAGCAGTTCTTC.

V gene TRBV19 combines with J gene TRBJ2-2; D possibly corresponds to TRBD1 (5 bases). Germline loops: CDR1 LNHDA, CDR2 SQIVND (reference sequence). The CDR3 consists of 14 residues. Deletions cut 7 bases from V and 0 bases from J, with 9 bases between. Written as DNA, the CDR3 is TGTGCCAGTAATGGGGCCGCGAACACCGGGGAGCTGTTTTTT. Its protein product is CASNGAANTGELFF.

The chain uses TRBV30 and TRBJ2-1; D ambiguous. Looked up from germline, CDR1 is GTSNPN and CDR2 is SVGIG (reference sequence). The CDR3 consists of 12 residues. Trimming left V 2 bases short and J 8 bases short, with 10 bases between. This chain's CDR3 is CAWSRSSDEQFF. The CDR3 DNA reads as TGTGCCTGGAGTCGGTCTTCCGATGAGCAGTTCTTC.

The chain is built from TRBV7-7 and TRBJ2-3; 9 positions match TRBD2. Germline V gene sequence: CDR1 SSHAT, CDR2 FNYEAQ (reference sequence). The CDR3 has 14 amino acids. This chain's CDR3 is CASGGQLRTDTQYF. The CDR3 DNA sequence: TGTGCTAGCGGGGGCCAACTACGCACAGATACGCAGTATTTT.

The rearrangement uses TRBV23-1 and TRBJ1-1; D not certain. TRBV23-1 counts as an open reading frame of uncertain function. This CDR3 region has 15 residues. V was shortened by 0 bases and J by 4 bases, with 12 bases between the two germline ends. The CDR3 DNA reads TGCGCCAGCAGTCAATCCTTCCGGGTTGCCACTGAAGCTTTCTTT. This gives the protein CASSQSFRVATEAFF.

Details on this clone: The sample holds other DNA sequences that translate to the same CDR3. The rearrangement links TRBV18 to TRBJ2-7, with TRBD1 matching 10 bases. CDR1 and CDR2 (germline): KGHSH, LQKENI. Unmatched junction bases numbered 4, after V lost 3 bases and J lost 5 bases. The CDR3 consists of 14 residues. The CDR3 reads CASSPLTGGNEQYF. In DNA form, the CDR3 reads TGTGCCAGCTCACCCCTGACAGGGGGCAACGAGCAGTACTTC.

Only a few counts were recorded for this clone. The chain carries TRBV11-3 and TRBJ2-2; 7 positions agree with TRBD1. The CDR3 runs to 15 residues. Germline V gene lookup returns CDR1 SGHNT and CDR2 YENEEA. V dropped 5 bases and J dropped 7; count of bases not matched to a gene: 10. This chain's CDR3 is CASSTDRAVDGELFF. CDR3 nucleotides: TGTGCCAGCAGCACTGACAGGGCGGTCGACGGGGAGCTGTTTTTT.

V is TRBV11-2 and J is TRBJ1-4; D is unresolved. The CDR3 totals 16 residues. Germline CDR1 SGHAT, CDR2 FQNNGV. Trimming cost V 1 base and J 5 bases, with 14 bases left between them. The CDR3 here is CASSLVRRRVNEKLFF. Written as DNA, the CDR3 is TGTGCCAGCAGCTTAGTTCGGAGGAGGGTGAATGAAAAACTGTTTTTT.

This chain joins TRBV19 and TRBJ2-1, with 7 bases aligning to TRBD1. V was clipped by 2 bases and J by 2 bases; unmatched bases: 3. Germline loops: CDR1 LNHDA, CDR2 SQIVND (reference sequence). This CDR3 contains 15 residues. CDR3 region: CASSITGETYNEQFF. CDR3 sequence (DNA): TGTGCCAGTAGTATAACAGGGGAAACCTACAATGAGCAGTTCTTC. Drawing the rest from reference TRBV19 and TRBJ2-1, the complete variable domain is DGGITQSPKYLFRKEGQNVTLSCEQNLNHDAMYWYRQDPGQGLRLIYYSQIVNDFQKGDIAEGYSVSREKKESFPLTVTSAQKNPTAFYLCASSITGETYNEQFFGPGTRLTVL.

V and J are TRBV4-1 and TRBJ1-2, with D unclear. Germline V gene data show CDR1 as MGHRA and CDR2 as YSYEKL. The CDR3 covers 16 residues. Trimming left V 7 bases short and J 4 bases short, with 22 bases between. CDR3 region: CASITRVGETRYGYTF. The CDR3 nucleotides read TGCGCCAGCATCACGAGGGTGGGAGAGACACGCTATGGCTACACCTTC.

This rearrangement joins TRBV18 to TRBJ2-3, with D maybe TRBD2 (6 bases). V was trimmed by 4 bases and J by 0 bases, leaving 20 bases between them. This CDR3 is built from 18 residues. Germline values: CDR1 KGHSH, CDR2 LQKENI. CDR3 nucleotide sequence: TGTGCCAGCTCACAACGGGACTCAATCCAAACTAGCACAGATACGCAGTATTTT. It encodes CASSQRDSIQTSTDTQYF.

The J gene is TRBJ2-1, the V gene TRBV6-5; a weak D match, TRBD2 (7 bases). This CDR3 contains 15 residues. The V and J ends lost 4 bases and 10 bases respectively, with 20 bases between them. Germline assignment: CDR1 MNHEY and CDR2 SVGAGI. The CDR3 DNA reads TGTGCCAGCAGTTCCACCTCGGGGGGCCGGGGGGAGCAGTTCTTC. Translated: CASSSTSGGRGEQFF.

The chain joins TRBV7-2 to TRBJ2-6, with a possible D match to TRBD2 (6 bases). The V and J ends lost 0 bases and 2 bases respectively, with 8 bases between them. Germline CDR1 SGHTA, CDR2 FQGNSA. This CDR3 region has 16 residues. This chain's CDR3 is CASSLARGTGANVLTF. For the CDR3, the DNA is TGTGCCAGCAGCTTAGCACGGGGGACTGGGGCCAACGTCCTGACTTTC.

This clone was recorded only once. CDR3 nucleotides: TGTGCCAGTAGTCCCGACAGCTCTGGAAACACCATATATTTT. Its translation: CASSPDSSGNTIYF. This chain joins TRBV19 and TRBJ1-3; D may be TRBD1 (5 bases). Trimming shortened V by 5 bases and J by 0 bases, and 8 bases separated the two germline ends. CDR1 LNHDA and CDR2 SQIVND come from the germline V gene (reference sequence). The CDR3 is 14 residues long. The full variable domain, rest sourced from reference TRBV19 and TRBJ1-3, is DGGITQSPKYLFRKEGQNVTLSCEQNLNHDAMYWYRQDPGQGLRLIYYSQIVNDFQKGDIAEGYSVSREKKESFPLTVTSAQKNPTAFYLCASSPDSSGNTIYFGEGSWLTVV.

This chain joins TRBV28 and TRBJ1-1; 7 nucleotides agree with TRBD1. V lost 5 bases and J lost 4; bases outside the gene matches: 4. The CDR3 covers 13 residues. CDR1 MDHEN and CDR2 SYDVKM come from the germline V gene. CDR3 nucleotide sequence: TGTGCCAGCAGTCGTACAGGGGTCACTGAAGCTTTCTTT. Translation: CASSRTGVTEAFF.

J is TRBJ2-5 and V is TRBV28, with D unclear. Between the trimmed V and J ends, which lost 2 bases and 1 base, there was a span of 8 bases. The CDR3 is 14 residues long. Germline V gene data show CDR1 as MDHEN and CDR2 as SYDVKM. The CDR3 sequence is CASSLGQLQETQYF. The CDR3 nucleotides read TGTGCCAGCAGTTTAGGGCAGCTCCAAGAGACCCAGTACTTC.

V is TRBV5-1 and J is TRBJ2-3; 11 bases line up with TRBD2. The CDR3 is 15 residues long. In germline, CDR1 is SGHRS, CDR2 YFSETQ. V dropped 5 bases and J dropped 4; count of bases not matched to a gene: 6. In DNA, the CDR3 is TGCGCCAGCAGACCTTCTAGCGGGGGGCCAGATACGCAGTATTTT. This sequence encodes CASRPSSGGPDTQYF.

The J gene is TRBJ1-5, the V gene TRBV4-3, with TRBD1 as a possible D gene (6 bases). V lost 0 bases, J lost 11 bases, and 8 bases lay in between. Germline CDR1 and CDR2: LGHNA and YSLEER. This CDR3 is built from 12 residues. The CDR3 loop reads CASSQDGTTQHF. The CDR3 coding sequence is TGCGCCAGCAGCCAAGATGGGACAACCCAGCATTTT.

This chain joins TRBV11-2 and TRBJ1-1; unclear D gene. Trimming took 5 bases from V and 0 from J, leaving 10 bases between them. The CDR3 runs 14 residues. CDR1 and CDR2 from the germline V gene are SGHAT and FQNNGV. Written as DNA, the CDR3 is TGTGCCAGCAGCATAACGGGGATGAACACTGAAGCTTTCTTT. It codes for CASSITGMNTEAFF.

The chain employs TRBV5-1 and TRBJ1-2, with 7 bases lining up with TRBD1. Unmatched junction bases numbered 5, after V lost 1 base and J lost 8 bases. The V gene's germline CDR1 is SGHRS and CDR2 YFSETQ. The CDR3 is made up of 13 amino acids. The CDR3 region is CASSLRQGRGYTF. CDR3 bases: TGCGCCAGCAGCTTGAGACAGGGCAGGGGCTACACCTTC.

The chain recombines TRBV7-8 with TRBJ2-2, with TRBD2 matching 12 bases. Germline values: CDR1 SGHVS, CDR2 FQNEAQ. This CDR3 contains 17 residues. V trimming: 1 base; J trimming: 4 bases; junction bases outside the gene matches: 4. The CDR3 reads CASSLGTSGVLTGELFF. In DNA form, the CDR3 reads TGTGCCAGCAGCTTAGGGACTAGCGGGGTTCTCACCGGGGAGCTGTTTTTT.

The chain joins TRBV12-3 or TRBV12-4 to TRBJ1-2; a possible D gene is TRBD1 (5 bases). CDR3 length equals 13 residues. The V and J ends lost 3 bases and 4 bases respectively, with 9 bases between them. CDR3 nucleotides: TGTGCCAGCAGTTTTGACAGTACCTATGGCTACACCTTC. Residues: CASSFDSTYGYTF.

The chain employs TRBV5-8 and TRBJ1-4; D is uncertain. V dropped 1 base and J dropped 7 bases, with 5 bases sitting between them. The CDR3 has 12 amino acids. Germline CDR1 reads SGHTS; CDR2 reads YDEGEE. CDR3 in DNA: TGTGCCAGCAGCTTGCGTATTGAAAAACTGTTTTTT. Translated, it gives CASSLRIEKLFF.

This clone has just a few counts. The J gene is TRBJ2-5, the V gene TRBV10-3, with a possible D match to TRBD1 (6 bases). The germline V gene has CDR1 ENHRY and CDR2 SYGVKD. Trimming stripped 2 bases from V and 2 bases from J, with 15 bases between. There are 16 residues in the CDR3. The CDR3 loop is CAISEPKWGPQETQYF. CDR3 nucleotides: TGTGCCATCAGTGAGCCGAAGTGGGGGCCGCAAGAGACCCAGTACTTC.